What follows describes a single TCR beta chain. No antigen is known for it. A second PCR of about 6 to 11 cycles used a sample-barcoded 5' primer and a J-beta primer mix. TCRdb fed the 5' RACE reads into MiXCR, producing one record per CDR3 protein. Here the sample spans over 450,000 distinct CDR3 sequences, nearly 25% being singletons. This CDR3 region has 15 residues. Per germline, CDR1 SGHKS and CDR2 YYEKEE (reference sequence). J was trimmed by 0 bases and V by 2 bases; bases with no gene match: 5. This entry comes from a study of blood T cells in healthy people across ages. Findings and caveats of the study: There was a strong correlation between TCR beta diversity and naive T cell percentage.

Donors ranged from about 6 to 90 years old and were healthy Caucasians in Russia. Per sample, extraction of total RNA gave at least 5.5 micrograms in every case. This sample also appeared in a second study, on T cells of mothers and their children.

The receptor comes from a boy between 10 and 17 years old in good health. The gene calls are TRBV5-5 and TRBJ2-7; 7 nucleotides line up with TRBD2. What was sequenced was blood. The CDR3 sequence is CASSFDRDYSYEQYF. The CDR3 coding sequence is TGTGCCAGCAGCTTCGACCGGGACTACTCCTACGAGCAGTACTTC.